This record covers a single TCR beta chain. The data were taken from a study of PD-1 blockade in mismatch repair-deficient tumors. Study overall: All were previously treated, progressing patients with eleven to twelve mismatch repair-deficient cancer types.

Mismatch repair deficiency was confirmed in all patients, by PCR or immunohistochemistry. The V gene's germline CDR1 is SGDLS and CDR2 YYNGEE. V was clipped by 4 bases and J by 0 bases, with 14 bases between them. This CDR3 is 15 amino acids long. The protocol was immunoSEQ multiplex PCR, while the TCRdb copy is restricted to in-frame clones and leaves out a portion. Here the sample spans 60,000 to 70,000 clones, around 88% being singletons. The sample consisted of peripheral blood, taken 52 weeks after starting pembrolizumab. The receptor comes from an adult with mismatch repair-deficient cancer. The chain links TRBV9 to TRBJ2-7; the D gene could be TRBD1 or TRBD2 (5 bases each). This CDR3 reads CASSPDDGGSYEQYF. CDR3 DNA sequence: TGTGCCAGCAGCCCCGATGATGGGGGCTCCTACGAGCAGTACTTC.